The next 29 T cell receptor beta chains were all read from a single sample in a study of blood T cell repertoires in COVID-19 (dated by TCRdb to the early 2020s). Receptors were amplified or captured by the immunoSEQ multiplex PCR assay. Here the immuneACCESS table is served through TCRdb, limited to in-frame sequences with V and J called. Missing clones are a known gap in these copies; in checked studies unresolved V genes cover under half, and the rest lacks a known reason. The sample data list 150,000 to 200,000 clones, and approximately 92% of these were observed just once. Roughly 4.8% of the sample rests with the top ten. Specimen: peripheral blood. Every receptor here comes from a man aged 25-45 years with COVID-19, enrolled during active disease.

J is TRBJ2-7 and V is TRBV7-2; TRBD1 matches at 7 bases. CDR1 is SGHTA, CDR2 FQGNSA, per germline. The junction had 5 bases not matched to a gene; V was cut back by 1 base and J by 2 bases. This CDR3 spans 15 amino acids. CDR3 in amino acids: CASSLGQGKTYEQYF. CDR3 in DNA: TGTGCCAGCAGCTTAGGACAGGGTAAAACCTACGAGCAGTACTTC.

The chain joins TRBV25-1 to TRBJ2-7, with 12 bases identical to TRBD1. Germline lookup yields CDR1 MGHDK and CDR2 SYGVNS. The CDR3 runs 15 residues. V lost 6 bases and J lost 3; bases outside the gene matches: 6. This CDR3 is CASRGTGGRVYEQYF. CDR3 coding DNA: TGTGCCAGCAGGGGGACAGGGGGCAGGGTCTACGAGCAGTACTTC.

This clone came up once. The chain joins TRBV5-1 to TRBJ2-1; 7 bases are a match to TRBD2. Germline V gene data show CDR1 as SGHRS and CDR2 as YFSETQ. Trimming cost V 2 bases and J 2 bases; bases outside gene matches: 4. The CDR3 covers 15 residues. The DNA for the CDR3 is TGCGCCAGCAGCTTTAGCGGGTATGCCTACAATGAGCAGTTCTTC. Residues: CASSFSGYAYNEQFF.

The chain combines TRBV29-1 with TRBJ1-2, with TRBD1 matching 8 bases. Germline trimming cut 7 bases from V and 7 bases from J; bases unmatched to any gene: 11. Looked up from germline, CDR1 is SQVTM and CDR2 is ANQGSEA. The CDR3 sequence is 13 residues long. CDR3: CSGCRQGKCGYTF. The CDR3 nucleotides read TGCAGCGGTTGCCGACAGGGGAAATGTGGCTACACCTTC.

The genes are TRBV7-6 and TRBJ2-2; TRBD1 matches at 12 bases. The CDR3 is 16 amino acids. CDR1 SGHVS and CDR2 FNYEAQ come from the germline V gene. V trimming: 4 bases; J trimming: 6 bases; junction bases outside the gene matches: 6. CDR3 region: CASSSLGQGAAGELFF. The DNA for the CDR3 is TGTGCCAGCAGCTCGCTGGGACAGGGGGCTGCCGGGGAGCTGTTTTTT.

CDR3: CASSRPLGGAYNEQFF. The CDR3 DNA sequence: TGTGCCAGCAGCCGACCACTCGGGGGGGCCTACAATGAGCAGTTCTTC. The chain carries TRBV3-1 (or the pseudogene TRBV3-2) and TRBJ2-1; 8 positions match TRBD2. Germline-derived CDR1 and CDR2 are LGHDT and YNNKEL (reference sequence). Losses at the gene ends were 4 bases for V and 2 bases for J; bases not matched to a gene: 7. This CDR3 is 16 amino acids long.

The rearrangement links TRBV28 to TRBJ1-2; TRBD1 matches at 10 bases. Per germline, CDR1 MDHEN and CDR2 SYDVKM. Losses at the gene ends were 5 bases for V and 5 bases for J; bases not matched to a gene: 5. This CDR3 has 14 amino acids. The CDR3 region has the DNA TGTGCCAGCAGTCCGGGACAGGGGATTTATGGCTACACCTTC. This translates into CASSPGQGIYGYTF.

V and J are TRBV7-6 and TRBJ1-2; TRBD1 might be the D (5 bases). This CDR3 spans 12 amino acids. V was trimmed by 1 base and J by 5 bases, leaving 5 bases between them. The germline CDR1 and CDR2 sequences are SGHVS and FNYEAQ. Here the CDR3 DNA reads TGTGCCAGCAGCTTAGAGGGGTATGGCTACACCTTC. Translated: CASSLEGYGYTF.

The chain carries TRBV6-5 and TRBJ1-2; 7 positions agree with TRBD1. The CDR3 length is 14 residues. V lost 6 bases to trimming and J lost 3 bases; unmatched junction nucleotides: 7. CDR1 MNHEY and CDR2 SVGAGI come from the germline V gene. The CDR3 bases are TGTGCCAGCAGCAAACAGGGGTCCCACTATGGCTACACCTTC. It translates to CASSKQGSHYGYTF.

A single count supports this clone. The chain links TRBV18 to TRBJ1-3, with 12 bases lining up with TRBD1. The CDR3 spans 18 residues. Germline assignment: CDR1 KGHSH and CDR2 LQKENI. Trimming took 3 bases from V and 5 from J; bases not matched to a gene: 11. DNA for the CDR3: TGTGCCAGCTCACCTCAACCCGGGACAGGGGGCGAAAGAAACACCATATATTTT. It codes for CASSPQPGTGGERNTIYF. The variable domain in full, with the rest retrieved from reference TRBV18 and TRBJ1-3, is NAGVMQNPRHLVRRRGQEARLRCSPMKGHSHVYWYRQLPEEGLKFMVYLQKENIIDESGMPKERFSAEFPKEGPSILRIQQVVRGDSAAYFCASSPQPGTGGERNTIYFGEGSWLTVV.

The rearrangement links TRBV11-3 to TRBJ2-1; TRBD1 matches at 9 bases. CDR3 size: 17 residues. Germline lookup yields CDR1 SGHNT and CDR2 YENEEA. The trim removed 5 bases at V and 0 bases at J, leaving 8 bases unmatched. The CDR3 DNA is TGTGCCAGCAGCGGAACAGGGGGCCAAAGCTCCTACAATGAGCAGTTCTTC. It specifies CASSGTGGQSSYNEQFF. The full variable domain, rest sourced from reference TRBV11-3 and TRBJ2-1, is EAGVVQSPRYKIIEKKQPVAFWCNPISGHNTLYWYLQNLGQGPELLIRYENEEAVDDSQLPKDRFSAERLKGVDSTLKIQPAELGDSAVYLCASSGTGGQSSYNEQFFGPGTRLTVL.

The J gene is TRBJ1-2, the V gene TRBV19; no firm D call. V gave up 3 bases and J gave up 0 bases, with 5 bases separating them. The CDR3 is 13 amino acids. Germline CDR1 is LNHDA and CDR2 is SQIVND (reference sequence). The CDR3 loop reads CASSIKSNYGYTF. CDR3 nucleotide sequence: TGTGCCAGTAGTATCAAATCTAACTATGGCTACACCTTC.

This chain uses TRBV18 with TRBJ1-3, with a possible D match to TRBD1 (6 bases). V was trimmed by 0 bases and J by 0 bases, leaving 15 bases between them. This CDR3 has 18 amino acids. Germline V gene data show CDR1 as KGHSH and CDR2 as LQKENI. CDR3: CASSPPGQILISGNTIYF. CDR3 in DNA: TGTGCCAGCTCACCACCCGGACAGATTTTAATCTCTGGAAACACCATATATTTT.

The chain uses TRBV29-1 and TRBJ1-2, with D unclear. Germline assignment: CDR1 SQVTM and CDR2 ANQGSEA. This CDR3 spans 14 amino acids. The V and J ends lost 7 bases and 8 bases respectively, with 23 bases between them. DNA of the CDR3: TGCAGCGCTCGGCTTGGTCAGGCCGATCGCGGCTACACCTTC. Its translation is CSARLGQADRGYTF.

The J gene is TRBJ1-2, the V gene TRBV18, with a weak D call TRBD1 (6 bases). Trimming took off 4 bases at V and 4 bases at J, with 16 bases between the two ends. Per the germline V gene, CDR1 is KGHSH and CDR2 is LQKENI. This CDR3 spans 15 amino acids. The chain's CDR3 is CASSHMDSTGYGYTF. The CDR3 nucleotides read TGTGCCAGCTCACACATGGACAGCACCGGCTATGGCTACACCTTC.

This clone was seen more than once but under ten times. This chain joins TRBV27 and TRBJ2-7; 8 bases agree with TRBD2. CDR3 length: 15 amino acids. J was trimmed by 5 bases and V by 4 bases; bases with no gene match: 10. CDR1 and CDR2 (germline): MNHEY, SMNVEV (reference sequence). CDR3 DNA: TGTGCCAGCAGTTCGCGGGGGGATCCGGTCGACGAGCAGTACTTC. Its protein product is CASSSRGDPVDEQYF.

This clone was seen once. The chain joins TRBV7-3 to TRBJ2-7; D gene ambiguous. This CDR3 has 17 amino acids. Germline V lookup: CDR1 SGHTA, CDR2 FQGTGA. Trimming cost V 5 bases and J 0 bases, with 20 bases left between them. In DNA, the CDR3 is TGTGCCAGCAGCCCCGCTGGAGCGAAACCAACCTCCTACGAGCAGTACTTC. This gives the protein CASSPAGAKPTSYEQYF.

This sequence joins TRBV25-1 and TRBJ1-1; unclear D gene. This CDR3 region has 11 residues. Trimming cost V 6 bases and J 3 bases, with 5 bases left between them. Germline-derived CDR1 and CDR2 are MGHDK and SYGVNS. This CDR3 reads CASRAYTEAFF. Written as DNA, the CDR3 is TGTGCCAGCAGAGCATACACTGAAGCTTTCTTT.

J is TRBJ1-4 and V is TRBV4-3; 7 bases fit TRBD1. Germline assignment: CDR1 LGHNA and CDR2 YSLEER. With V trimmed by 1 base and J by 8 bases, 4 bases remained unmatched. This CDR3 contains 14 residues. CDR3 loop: CASSQGQGWEKLFF. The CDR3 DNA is TGCGCCAGCAGCCAAGGACAGGGATGGGAAAAACTGTTTTTT.

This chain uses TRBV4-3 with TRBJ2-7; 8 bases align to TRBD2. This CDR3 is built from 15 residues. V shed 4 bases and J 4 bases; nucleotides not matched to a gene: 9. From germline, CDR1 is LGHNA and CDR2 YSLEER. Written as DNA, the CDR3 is TGCGCCAGCAGCCCTACGGAAGGACTAGCTTACGAGCAGTACTTC. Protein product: CASSPTEGLAYEQYF.

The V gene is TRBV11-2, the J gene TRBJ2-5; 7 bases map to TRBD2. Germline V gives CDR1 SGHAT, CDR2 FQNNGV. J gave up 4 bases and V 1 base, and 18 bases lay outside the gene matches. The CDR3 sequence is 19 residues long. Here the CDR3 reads CASSLVLGLAGGPGETQYF. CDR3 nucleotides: TGTGCCAGCAGCTTAGTCCTAGGATTAGCGGGTGGACCCGGAGAGACCCAGTACTTC.

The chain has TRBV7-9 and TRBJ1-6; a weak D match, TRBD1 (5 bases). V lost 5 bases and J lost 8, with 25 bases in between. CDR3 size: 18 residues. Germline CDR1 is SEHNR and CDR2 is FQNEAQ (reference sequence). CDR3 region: CASSPRWGFSDRDSPLHF. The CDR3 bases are TGTGCCAGCAGCCCTCGATGGGGTTTCTCTGACAGAGATTCACCCCTCCACTTT. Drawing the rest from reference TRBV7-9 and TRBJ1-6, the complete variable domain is DTGVSQNPRHKITKRGQNVTFRCDPISEHNRLYWYRQTLGQGPEFLTYFQNEAQLEKSRLLSDRFSAERPKGSFSTLEIQRTEQGDSAMYLCASSPRWGFSDRDSPLHFGNGTRLTVT.

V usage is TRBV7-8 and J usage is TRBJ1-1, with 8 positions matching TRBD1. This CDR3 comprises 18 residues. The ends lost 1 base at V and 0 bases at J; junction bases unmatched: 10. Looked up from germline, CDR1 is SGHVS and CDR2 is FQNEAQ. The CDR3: CASSLVSVPGGLNTEAFF. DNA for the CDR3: TGTGCCAGCAGCTTAGTGTCGGTTCCAGGGGGCTTGAACACTGAAGCTTTCTTT.

CDR3 amino acids: CASSYSTMNTEAFF. DNA for the CDR3: TGTGCCAGCAGTTACTCCACAATGAACACTGAAGCTTTCTTT. This sequence joins TRBV6-2 or TRBV6-3 and TRBJ1-1, with unresolved D. Germline values: CDR1 MNHEY, CDR2 SVGEGT. This CDR3 has 14 amino acids. V lost 0 bases, J lost 0 bases, and 5 bases lay in between.

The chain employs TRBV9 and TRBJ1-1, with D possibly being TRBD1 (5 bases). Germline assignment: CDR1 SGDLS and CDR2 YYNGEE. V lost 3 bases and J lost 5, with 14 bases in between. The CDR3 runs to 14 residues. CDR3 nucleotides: TGTGCCAGCAGCGCTACAGGATTTGGTACTGAAGCTTTCTTT. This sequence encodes CASSATGFGTEAFF.

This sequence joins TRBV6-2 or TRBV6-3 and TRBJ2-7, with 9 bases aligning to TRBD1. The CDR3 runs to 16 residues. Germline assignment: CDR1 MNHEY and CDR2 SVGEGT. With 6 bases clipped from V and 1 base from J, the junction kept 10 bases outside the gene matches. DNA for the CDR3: TGTGCCAGCAGCCCTGGGACAGGGAGATCTTCCTACGAGCAGTACTTC. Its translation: CASSPGTGRSSYEQYF.

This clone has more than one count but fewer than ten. The CDR3, as DNA: TGTGCCAGCAGCTTAGCGGGAGTTCGACTAGCGAACACCGGGGAGCTGTTTTTT. Translating it yields CASSLAGVRLANTGELFF. The gene calls are TRBV11-1 and TRBJ2-2; possibly TRBD2 for D (6 bases). Per germline, CDR1 SGHAT and CDR2 FQDESV (reference sequence). This CDR3 has 18 amino acids. The V gene lost 0 bases and the J gene lost 0 bases, with 14 bases spanning the gap.

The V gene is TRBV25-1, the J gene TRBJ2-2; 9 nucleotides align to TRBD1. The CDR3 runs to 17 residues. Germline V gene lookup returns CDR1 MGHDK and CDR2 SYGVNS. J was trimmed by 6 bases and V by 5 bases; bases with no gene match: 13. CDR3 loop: CASSPTLGTGRPGELFF. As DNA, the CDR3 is TGTGCCAGCAGTCCTACCTTAGGGACAGGGAGACCCGGGGAGCTGTTTTTT.

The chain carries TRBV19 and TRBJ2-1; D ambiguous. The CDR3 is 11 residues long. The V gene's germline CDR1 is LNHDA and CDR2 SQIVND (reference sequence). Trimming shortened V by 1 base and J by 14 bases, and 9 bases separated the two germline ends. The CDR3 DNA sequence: TGTGCCAGTAGTATAGGGCAGGTGGAGTTCTTC. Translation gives CASSIGQVEFF.